Listed here are 27 T cell receptor beta chains from one sample, sequenced in a study of T cells expressing NK-cell markers (dated by TCRdb to the early 2020s). Receptor amplification or capture employed 5' RACE. These reads were obtained on an Illumina HiSeq 2000. Reprocessed by TCRdb, the reads give a single entry per CDR3 protein sequence, without DNA. Per the sample table, the count is about 550,000 distinct CDR3 sequences. The ten biggest clones cover about 3.6% of the sample. Sequenced material: blood T cells: a sorted CD56 or NKG2C T cell subset, CD4+ or CD8+ T cells, or bulk PBMC T cells (not recorded which). Receptors were obtained from a man younger than 35 in good health. Donor details come from another sample of the same person, matched by shared clones.

The rearrangement joins TRBV7-3 to TRBJ2-3; TCRdb's D call, TRBD1, is unchecked because there is no DNA. The germline CDR1 and CDR2 sequences are SGHTA and FQGTGA. This CDR3 is built from 16 residues. CDR3 region: CASSLTRKGSTDTQYF. The whole variable domain, remainder taken from reference TRBV7-3 and TRBJ2-3, is GAGVSQTPSNKVTEKGKYVELRCDPISGHTALYWYRQSLGQGPEFLIYFQGTGAADDSGLPNDRFFAVRPEGSVSTLKIQRTERGDSAVYLCASSLTRKGSTDTQYFGPGTRLTVL.

The chain recombines TRBV20-1 with TRBJ1-2; TCRdb proposes TRBD1, but this gene call is untestable without DNA. Per germline, CDR1 DFQATT and CDR2 SNEGSKA (reference sequence). CDR3 size: 13 residues. This chain's CDR3 is CSAPRAGTTGYTF.

The chain links TRBV19 to TRBJ2-7. Germline V gene lookup returns CDR1 LNHDA and CDR2 SQIVND (reference sequence). CDR3 length equals 15 residues. The CDR3 reads CATTKSALSSYEQYF.

The CDR3 is CAWVKLAETYEQYF. The J gene is TRBJ2-7, the V gene TRBV30; TCRdb selects TRBD2, and the lack of DNA leaves this call unchecked. The CDR3 runs 14 residues. Germline V gene data show CDR1 as GTSNPN and CDR2 as SVGIG (reference sequence).

V and J are TRBV10-3 and TRBJ2-3; TCRdb lists TRBD2, though no DNA is available to test this call. This CDR3 spans 17 amino acids. Germline loops: CDR1 ENHRY, CDR2 SYGVKD. Here the CDR3 reads CAISEPSGSTSTDTQYF.

The rearrangement uses TRBV12-3 or TRBV12-4 and TRBJ2-1; the D call from TCRdb, TRBD1, cannot be confirmed without DNA. The length of the CDR3 is 13 residues. The CDR3 protein is CASTVGGGNEQFF.

The chain recombines TRBV27 with TRBJ2-6. Germline V gene sequence: CDR1 MNHEY, CDR2 SMNVEV (reference sequence). The CDR3 loop spans 14 amino acids. Here the CDR3 reads CASSLSSGANVLTF.

V gene TRBV2 combines with J gene TRBJ2-7. Germline V gives CDR1 SNHLY, CDR2 FYNNEI. This CDR3 spans 14 amino acids. The CDR3 loop reads CASVNVGISYEQYF.

CDR3 residues: CASSYGQGTSEAFF. The rearrangement joins TRBV27 to TRBJ1-1; the TCRdb call, TRBD1, lacks DNA for checking. This CDR3 contains 14 residues. The V gene's germline CDR1 is MNHEY and CDR2 SMNVEV (reference sequence).

The rearrangement uses TRBV28 and TRBJ2-7; TCRdb proposes TRBD2, but this gene call is untestable without DNA. Per germline, CDR1 MDHEN and CDR2 SYDVKM. The CDR3 is made up of 14 amino acids. CDR3 protein: CASSELAGVYEQYF. Supplemented by reference TRBV28 and TRBJ2-7, the full variable domain reads DVKVTQSSRYLVKRTGEKVFLECVQDMDHENMFWYRQDPGLGLRLIYFSYDVKMKEKGDIPEGYSVSREKKERFSLILESASTNQTSMYLCASSELAGVYEQYFGPGTRLTVT.

The chain carries TRBV6-5 and TRBJ2-7; TCRdb proposes TRBD2, but this gene call is untestable without DNA. Germline V gene lookup returns CDR1 MNHEY and CDR2 SVGAGI. The length of the CDR3 is 14 residues. The CDR3 spells CASSYSARVAGQYF.

J is TRBJ2-2 and V is TRBV29-1; TCRdb names TRBD1, which stays unverified in the absence of DNA. CDR1 SQVTM and CDR2 ANQGSEA come from the germline V gene. The CDR3 has 15 amino acids. The CDR3 reads CSVDLPGHNTGELFF.

The V and J genes are TRBV25-1 and TRBJ1-1. CDR3 size: 12 residues. Germline-derived CDR1 and CDR2 are MGHDK and SYGVNS. CDR3 sequence reads: CASTSRSAEAFF.

This chain connects TRBV20-1 to TRBJ2-3; with no DNA, the TCRdb D assignment of TRBD2 cannot be verified. CDR1 is DFQATT, CDR2 SNEGSKA, per germline (reference sequence). The CDR3 extends over 14 amino acids. This CDR3 reads CSAPDSGWTDTQYF.

The chain joins TRBV9 to TRBJ2-5; TCRdb names TRBD2, which stays unverified in the absence of DNA. Germline V CDR1 and CDR2: SGDLS, YYNGEE. There are 16 residues in the CDR3. The CDR3 here is CASSVGSSGVQETQYF.

This chain uses TRBV7-9 with TRBJ2-3. This CDR3 has 16 residues. Germline V lookup: CDR1 SEHNR, CDR2 FQNEAQ (reference sequence). CDR3 sequence: CASSLELDGSTDTQYF.

The V and J genes are TRBV5-4 and TRBJ2-2; TCRdb calls TRBD2, which cannot be checked without DNA. CDR3 length: 14 amino acids. CDR1 is SGHNT, CDR2 YYREEE, per germline (reference sequence). The CDR3 is CASGRDLNTGELFF. The full variable domain, its missing parts supplied by reference TRBV5-4 and TRBJ2-2, is ETGVTQSPTHLIKTRGQQVTLRCSSQSGHNTVSWYQQALGQGPQFIFQYYREEENGRGNFPPRFSGLQFPNYSSELNVNALELDDSALYLCASGRDLNTGELFFGEGSRLTVL.

The chain has TRBV7-9 and TRBJ2-4. The CDR3 is 14 residues long. Germline CDR1 is SEHNR and CDR2 is FQNEAQ (reference sequence). CDR3 region: CASSQMGAKNIQYF.

CDR3 protein: CSARDQLDFRGEQFF. V and J are TRBV20-1 and TRBJ2-1. Germline V gene data show CDR1 as DFQATT and CDR2 as SNEGSKA (reference sequence). The CDR3 contains 15 residues.

The chain joins TRBV19 to TRBJ1-2; there is no DNA to check the TCRdb D call of TRBD1. This CDR3 has 16 residues. From germline, CDR1 is LNHDA and CDR2 SQIVND (reference sequence). Here the CDR3 reads CASSAPGGGWNYGYTF.

This chain links TRBV30 with TRBJ1-2; TCRdb's D gene call, TRBD1, goes unchecked for lack of DNA. This CDR3 has 13 residues. The germline V gene has CDR1 GTSNPN and CDR2 SVGIG (reference sequence). CDR3: CAWRIQGQGGYTF.

This chain links TRBV29-1 with TRBJ2-7; the TCRdb D gene call, TRBD2, has no DNA to confirm it. The CDR3 has 14 residues. CDR1 is SQVTM, CDR2 ANQGSEA, per germline. This CDR3 is CSVAYRLVGGEQYF.

The CDR3: CASSTTSGNTGELFF. This rearrangement joins TRBV7-3 to TRBJ2-2; TCRdb designates TRBD2, a call that cannot be tested without DNA. Looked up from germline, CDR1 is SGHTA and CDR2 is FQGTGA. This CDR3 spans 15 amino acids. Combining the CDR3 with reference TRBV7-3 and TRBJ2-2 gives the whole variable domain GAGVSQTPSNKVTEKGKYVELRCDPISGHTALYWYRQSLGQGPEFLIYFQGTGAADDSGLPNDRFFAVRPEGSVSTLKIQRTERGDSAVYLCASSTTSGNTGELFFGEGSRLTVL.

The genes are TRBV27 and TRBJ2-5; the TRBD2 assignment by TCRdb is unverifiable without DNA. The CDR3 extends over 15 amino acids. Germline CDR1 reads MNHEY; CDR2 reads SMNVEV (reference sequence). CDR3 region: CASSTAGGPIETQYF.

V usage is TRBV11-2 and J usage is TRBJ2-4. CDR3 size: 14 residues. Germline CDR1 and CDR2: SGHAT and FQNNGV. CDR3: CASSLVKGLNIQYF.

This chain joins TRBV20-1 and TRBJ2-1; TCRdb's D call of TRBD2 is untestable without DNA. The CDR3 totals 12 residues. Germline V gene data show CDR1 as DFQATT and CDR2 as SNEGSKA (reference sequence). Here the CDR3 reads CSTYSGSSEQFF.

This rearrangement joins TRBV20-1 to TRBJ1-5. The CDR3 totals 11 residues. Germline CDR1 and CDR2: DFQATT and SNEGSKA (reference sequence). This CDR3 is CSARSLGAQHF.